This T cell receptor beta chain was identified in a study of T cells in Graves' hyperthyroidism and ophthalmopathy. Diagnoses were established using clinical symptoms, serum thyroxine and TRAb, thyroid ultrasound and orbital computed tomography. RNA transcripts gave rise to amplified TCR beta CDR3 regions. The HTBI primer set was used in a first-round RT-PCR of the TCR CDR3. TCRdb used MiXCR to reprocess the multiplex PCR reads, holding one entry per CDR3 protein. The sample carries just over 550,000 distinct CDR3 sequences, under 60% recorded once. Per germline, CDR1 SQVTM and CDR2 ANQGSEA. The CDR3 is made up of 13 amino acids. This clonotype was counted only a few times.

The chain uses TRBV29-1 and TRBJ1-2, with 11 bases lining up with TRBD1. The sequenced sample consisted of peripheral blood or thyroid tissue (not recorded which). This TCR was sampled from a woman between 18 and 29 years old with Graves' hyperthyroidism. The DNA for the CDR3 is TGCAGTGCTGCCGGGACAGGGGGCTATGGCTACACCTTC. Residues: CSAAGTGGYGYTF.